The subject of this entry is one T cell receptor beta chain. Its target is not known. Sequence at one end of the junction differs from germline and may be a read error. RNA transcripts were the template, and TCR beta CDR3 regions were amplified from them. HTBI primers served in a first-round RT-PCR, which a second-round multiplex PCR followed. TCRdb reanalysed the multiplex PCR reads using MiXCR and keeps one entry per CDR3 protein. Among around 1.1 million distinct CDR3 sequences, roughly 35% were seen once, and the ten largest hold around 10%. The record originates from a study of Graves' ophthalmopathy and Graves' hyperthyroidism. This CDR3 spans 16 amino acids. Germline loops: CDR1 SGHVS, CDR2 FQNEAQ. General study results and limits: Appearing in blood as well were most expanded thyroid clonotypes above 0.001 frequency.

Sequencing was done on a sample of peripheral blood or thyroid tissue (not recorded which). The sequence was obtained from an adult man with Graves' hyperthyroidism. The chain links TRBV7-8 to TRBJ2-2; TRBD2 agrees at 8 bases. The DNA of the CDR3 is TGTGACAGCAGGTCTGGGACTAGACACCGTACCGGGGAGCTGTTTTTT. This codes for CDSRSGTRHRTGELFF. Full variable domain (rest looked up from reference TRBV7-8 and TRBJ2-2): GAGVSQSPRYKVAKRGQDVALRCDPISGHVSLFWYQQALGQGPEFLTYFQNEAQLDKSGLPSDRFFAERPEGSVSTLKIQRTQQEDSAVYLCDSRSGTRHRTGELFFGEGSRLTVL.